The clone carrying this T cell receptor (beta chain) has more than one count but fewer than ten. The antigen is not known. TCRdb ran MiXCR on the reads and lists one entry per CDR3 protein. Of 900,000 to 950,000 distinct CDR3 sequences in the sample, approximately 32% were seen once. The CDR3 loop spans 13 amino acids. Germline V gene sequence: CDR1 MNHNS, CDR2 SASEGT. Deletions cut 2 bases from V and 2 bases from J, with 7 bases between. The data belong to a study of T cell repertoires in cytomegalovirus infection. Overall study: CMV infection and matching HLA type were both indicated by public TCR beta signatures.

The material sequenced was cultured CD8+ T cells from PBMCs, taken from culture after CMV antigen stimulation. This rearrangement joins TRBV6-1 to TRBJ2-7; D could derive from TRBD1 or TRBD2 (5 bases each). The source is a human donor in good health (CMV status not recorded). Some clones in this sample may be carry-over from other donors' samples. Here the CDR3 reads CASSELGAYEQYV. CDR3 bases: TGTGCCAGCAGTGAACTGGGGGCCTACGAGCAGTACGTC.